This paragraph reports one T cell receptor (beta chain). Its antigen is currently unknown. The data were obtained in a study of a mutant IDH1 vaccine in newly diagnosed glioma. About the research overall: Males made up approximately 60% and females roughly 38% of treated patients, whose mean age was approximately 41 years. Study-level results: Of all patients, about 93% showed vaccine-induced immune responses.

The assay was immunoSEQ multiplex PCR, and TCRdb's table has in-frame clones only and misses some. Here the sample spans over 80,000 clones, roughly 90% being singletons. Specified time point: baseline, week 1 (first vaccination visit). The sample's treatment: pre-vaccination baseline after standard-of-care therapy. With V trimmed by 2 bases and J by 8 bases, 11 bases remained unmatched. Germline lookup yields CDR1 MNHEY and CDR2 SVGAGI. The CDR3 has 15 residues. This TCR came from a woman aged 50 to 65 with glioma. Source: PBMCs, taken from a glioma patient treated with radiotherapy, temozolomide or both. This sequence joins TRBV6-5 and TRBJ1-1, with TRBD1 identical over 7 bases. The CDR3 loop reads CASSYDPQRTGEAFF. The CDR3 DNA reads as TGTGCCAGCAGTTACGACCCACAGAGGACAGGCGAAGCTTTCTTT.